The TCR beta chain described here comes from a study of T cell changes during pregnancy in multiple sclerosis. A word on this clone: The junction does not match germline at one end; this may be a read error. Other nucleotide sequences in the sample specify the same CDR3.

Per germline, CDR1 MGHDK and CDR2 SYGVNS. CDR3 length: 18 residues. The table came from immunoSEQ multiplex PCR; TCRdb's copy has only in-frame clones and leaves some out. The table has about 21,000 clones, about 85% seen once; the top ten hold under 9%. This clonotype originated in a female donor in good health, enrolled as a control in a pregnancy study. The sequencing used CD8+ T cells from peripheral blood mononuclear cells, collected in the third trimester of pregnancy. This chain uses TRBV25-1 with TRBJ2-1, with 8 bases matching TRBD1. CDR3 sequence (DNA): TGCGCCAGCAGTGATCCGGGGCAGGGGGCAAGGTCCTACAATGAGCAGTTCTTC. Protein product: CASSDPGQGARSYNEQFF.